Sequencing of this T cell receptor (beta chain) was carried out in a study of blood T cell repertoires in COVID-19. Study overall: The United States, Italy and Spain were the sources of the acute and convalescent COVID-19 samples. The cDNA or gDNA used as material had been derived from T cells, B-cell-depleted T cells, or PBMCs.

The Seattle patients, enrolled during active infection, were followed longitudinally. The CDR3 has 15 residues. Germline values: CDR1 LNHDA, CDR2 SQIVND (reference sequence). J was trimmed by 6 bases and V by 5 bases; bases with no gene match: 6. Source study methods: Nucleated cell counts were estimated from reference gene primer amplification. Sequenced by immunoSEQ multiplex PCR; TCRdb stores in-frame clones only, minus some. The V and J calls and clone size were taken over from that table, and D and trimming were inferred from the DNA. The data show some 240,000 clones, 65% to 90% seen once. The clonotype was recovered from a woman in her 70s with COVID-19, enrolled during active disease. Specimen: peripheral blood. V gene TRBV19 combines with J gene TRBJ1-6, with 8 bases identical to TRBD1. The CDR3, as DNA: TGTGCCAGTAGTGCGCCGGGACAGGCTAATTCACCCCTCCACTTT. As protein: CASSAPGQANSPLHF.